This is a list of T cell receptor beta chains from one sample in a study of T-cell reconstitution after alpha-beta-depleted transplantation in children. TCRdb analysed the PCR reads with MiXCR anew, one entry per CDR3 protein. The table records about 580,000 distinct CDR3 sequences, roughly 24% of them present only once. The specimen comprised PBMCs, mostly from graft donor cells, sampled 360 days after TCRalphabeta/CD19-depleted stem cell transplant. These receptors were collected from a boy under two years old who had a stem cell transplant for acute myeloid leukemia, so the T cells may come from the graft donor. Both conserved end residues are part of each CDR3. Each record gives: clone size, CDR3 length, D gene, J gene, V gene, CDR3 protein, CDR3 DNA. The D gene is left open where the match is weak. For some rows the clone size is stated as once, few or many, or as a class when expanded; others skip it.

many,11,.,TRBJ2-2,TRBV20-1,CSGRSGRELFF,TGCAGTGGACGATCAGGGAGGGAGCTGTTTTTT
.,15,.,TRBJ1-1,TRBV12-3/TRBV12-4,CASSLEGLGLPEAFF,TGTGCCAGCAGTTTAGAAGGACTGGGGCTCCCTGAAGCTTTCTTT
.,14,.,TRBJ2-2,TRBV29-1,CSVARRGNTGELFF,TGCAGCGTTGCCCGAAGGGGGAACACCGGGGAGCTGTTTTTT
few,14,.,TRBJ1-1,TRBV3-1,CASSHAVREAEAFF,TGTGCCAGCAGCCATGCCGTCAGAGAAGCTGAAGCTTTCTTT
many,11,.,TRBJ2-1,TRBV2,CASRLTNEQFF,TGTGCCAGCAGACTCACCAATGAGCAGTTCTTC
many,13,TRBD2,TRBJ2-1,TRBV12-3/TRBV12-4,CASSSGEYNEQFF,TGTGCCAGCAGTAGCGGGGAATACAATGAGCAGTTCTTC
many,12,.,TRBJ2-7,TRBV20-1,CSAAATGGEQYF,TGCAGTGCCGCAGCGACGGGTGGAGAGCAGTACTTC
.,14,.,TRBJ1-5,TRBV7-2,CASSLGQGNWPQHF,TGTGCCAGCAGCTTAGGTCAGGGCAATTGGCCCCAGCATTTT
.,15,TRBD1,TRBJ1-2,TRBV24-1,CATSDWTGGADGYTF,TGTGCCACCAGTGACTGGACAGGGGGCGCGGATGGCTACACCTTC
.,12,.,TRBJ2-3,TRBV6-6,CASSYGRDTQYF,TGTGCCAGCAGTTACGGGAGGGATACGCAGTATTTT
few,15,TRBD2,TRBJ2-5,TRBV20-1,CSARDLRGGRETQYF,TGCAGTGCTAGAGATCTGCGGGGGGGCCGAGAGACCCAGTACTTC
.,12,.,TRBJ2-1,TRBV28,CASGSGTIGRFF,TGTGCCAGCGGATCCGGGACGATTGGAAGATTCTTC
few,16,.,TRBJ1-4,TRBV20-1,CSARDRTAPTNEKLFF,TGCAGTGCTAGAGATCGGACAGCCCCAACTAATGAAAAACTGTTTTTT
few,14,TRBD1,TRBJ2-1,TRBV24-1,CATGRTGLNNEQFF,TGTGCCACCGGTCGGACAGGGCTTAACAATGAGCAGTTCTTC
.,15,.,TRBJ2-1,TRBV5-6,CASSSSGESYNEQFF,TGTGCCAGCAGCTCCTCAGGGGAGTCATACAATGAGCAGTTCTTC
.,15,.,TRBJ2-3,TRBV20-1,CSARVDWSLTDTQYF,TGCAGTGCTAGAGTCGATTGGTCCCTCACAGATACGCAGTATTTT
.,14,.,TRBJ2-5,TRBV2,CASTLLAWQETQYF,TGTGCCAGCACCCTCTTGGCTTGGCAAGAGACCCAGTACTTC
.,17,.,TRBJ1-5,TRBV12-3/TRBV12-4,CASSFCPREWCDQPQHF,TGTGCCAGCAGTTTTTGTCCCAGGGAGTGGTGTGATCAGCCCCAGCATTTT
many,16,.,TRBJ2-7,TRBV5-1,CASSWGPQGSSYEQYF,TGCGCCAGCAGCTGGGGACCTCAGGGGAGCTCCTACGAGCAGTACTTC
many,16,TRBD1,TRBJ2-1,TRBV29-1,CSVGGQGPSSYNEQFF,TGCAGCGTTGGCGGACAGGGACCGAGCTCCTACAATGAGCAGTTCTTC
once,19,TRBD2,TRBJ2-3,TRBV28,CASSSPKGMTSGVTDTQYF,TGTGCCAGCAGTTCCCCCAAGGGGATGACTAGCGGGGTAACAGATACGCAGTATTTT
once,14,.,TRBJ1-5,TRBV28,CASSRLRSNQPQHF,TGTGCCAGCAGTCGACTTCGTAGCAATCAGCCCCAGCATTTT
many,12,.,TRBJ2-3,TRBV29-1,CSVVQGADTQYF,TGCAGCGTTGTACAGGGTGCGGATACGCAGTATTTT
.,13,.,TRBJ2-2,TRBV20-1,CSARDGSDGELFF,TGCAGTGCTAGAGATGGGAGCGACGGGGAGCTGTTTTTT
many,14,.,TRBJ2-5,TRBV11-2,CASSFGTLQETQYF,TGTGCCAGCAGCTTTGGGACACTTCAAGAGACCCAGTACTTC
many,14,.,TRBJ2-6,TRBV4-3,CASSPSRGANVLTF,TGCGCCAGCAGCCCTTCGCGAGGGGCCAACGTCCTGACTTTC
few,13,TRBD2,TRBJ2-1,TRBV7-2,CASSPGREYEQFF,TGTGCCAGCAGCCCCGGGAGGGAGTATGAGCAGTTCTTC
.,14,.,TRBJ1-5,TRBV20-1,CSASRDWGNQPQHF,TGCAGTGCTAGCCGGGACTGGGGCAATCAGCCCCAGCATTTT
.,18,.,TRBJ2-1,TRBV15,CATSRDPQTASSYNEQFF,TGTGCCACCAGCAGAGATCCCCAGACGGCTAGCTCCTACAATGAGCAGTTCTTC
.,12,.,TRBJ2-3,TRBV27,CASTRAGDTQYF,TGTGCCAGCACCAGGGCGGGAGATACGCAGTATTTT
.,15,.,TRBJ2-2,TRBV27,CASSHRLGDTGELFF,TGTGCCAGCAGTCACAGGTTAGGGGACACCGGGGAGCTGTTTTTT
many,16,TRBD2,TRBJ2-5,TRBV20-1,CSARERAGGLQETQYF,TGCAGTGCTAGGGAAAGAGCGGGGGGCCTTCAAGAGACCCAGTACTTC
.,14,.,TRBJ2-3,TRBV20-1,CSARGWGGTDTQYF,TGCAGTGCTAGAGGGTGGGGGGGCACAGATACGCAGTATTTT
few,14,.,TRBJ2-4,TRBV6-5,CASSSFGGSDIQYF,TGTGCCAGCAGTTCCTTCGGTGGCAGCGACATTCAGTACTTC
many,15,.,TRBJ1-3,TRBV7-9,CASSKPTGSGNTIYF,TGTGCCAGCAGCAAACCAACAGGGTCAGGAAACACCATATATTTT
.,13,TRBD1,TRBJ1-4,TRBV5-1,CASSGTGGEKLFF,TGCGCCAGCTCCGGGACAGGGGGAGAAAAACTGTTTTTT